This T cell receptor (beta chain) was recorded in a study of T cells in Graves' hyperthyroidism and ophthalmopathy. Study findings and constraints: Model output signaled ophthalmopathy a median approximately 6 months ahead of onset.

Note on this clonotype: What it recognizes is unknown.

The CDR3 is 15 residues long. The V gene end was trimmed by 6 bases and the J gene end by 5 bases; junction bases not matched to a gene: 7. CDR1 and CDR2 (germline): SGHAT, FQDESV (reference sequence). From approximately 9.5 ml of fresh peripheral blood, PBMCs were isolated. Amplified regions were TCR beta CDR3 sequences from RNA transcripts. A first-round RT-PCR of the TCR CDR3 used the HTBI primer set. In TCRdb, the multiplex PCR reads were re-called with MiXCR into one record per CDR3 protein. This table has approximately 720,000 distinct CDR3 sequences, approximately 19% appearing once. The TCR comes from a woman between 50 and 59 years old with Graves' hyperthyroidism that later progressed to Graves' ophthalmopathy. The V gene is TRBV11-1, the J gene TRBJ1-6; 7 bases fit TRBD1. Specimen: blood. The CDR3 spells CASRSGQVDNSPLHF. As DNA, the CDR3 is TGTGCCAGCAGATCCGGACAGGTTGATAATTCACCCCTCCACTTT.